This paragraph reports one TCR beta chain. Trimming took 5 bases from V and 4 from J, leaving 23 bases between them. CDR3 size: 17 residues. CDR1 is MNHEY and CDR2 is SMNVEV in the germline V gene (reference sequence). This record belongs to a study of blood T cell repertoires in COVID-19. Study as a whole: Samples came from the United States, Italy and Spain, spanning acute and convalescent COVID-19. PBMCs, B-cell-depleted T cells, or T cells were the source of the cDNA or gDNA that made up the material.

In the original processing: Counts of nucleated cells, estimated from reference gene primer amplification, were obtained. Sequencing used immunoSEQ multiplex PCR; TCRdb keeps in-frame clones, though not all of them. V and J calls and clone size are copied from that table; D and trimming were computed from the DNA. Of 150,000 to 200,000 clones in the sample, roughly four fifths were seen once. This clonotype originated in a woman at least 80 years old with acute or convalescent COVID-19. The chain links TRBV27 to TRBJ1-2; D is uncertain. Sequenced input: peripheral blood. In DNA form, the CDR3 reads TGTGCCAGCAGTCTATGGGGAGGTCCTTCGCTGGGCTATGGCTACACCTTC. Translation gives CASSLWGGPSLGYGYTF.